The present entry profiles one T cell receptor beta chain with its context. Its target is unknown. This specimen comes from a study of T cells in localized non-small cell lung cancer. This CDR3 comprises 14 residues. Study-wide points: Highest T cell clonality was seen in uninvolved adjacent lung, surpassing that measured in tumor.

Only in-frame clones appear in the TCRdb table, and some are missing; sequencing was by immunoSEQ multiplex PCR. Seen here are tens of thousands of clones, 65% to 90% observed once, and the top ten hold approximately 7.8%. This sequence was found in a man aged 40-75 years with stage II lung adenocarcinoma. V gene TRBV1 combines with J gene TRBJ2-7. TRBV1 is recorded as a pseudogene. Specimen: PBMCs, collected before any cancer treatment. The DNA of the CDR3 is TGCACCAGCAGCATCCGGGCCGTCTTCCCAGAGCAGTACTTC. Its translation: CTSSIRAVFPEQYF.